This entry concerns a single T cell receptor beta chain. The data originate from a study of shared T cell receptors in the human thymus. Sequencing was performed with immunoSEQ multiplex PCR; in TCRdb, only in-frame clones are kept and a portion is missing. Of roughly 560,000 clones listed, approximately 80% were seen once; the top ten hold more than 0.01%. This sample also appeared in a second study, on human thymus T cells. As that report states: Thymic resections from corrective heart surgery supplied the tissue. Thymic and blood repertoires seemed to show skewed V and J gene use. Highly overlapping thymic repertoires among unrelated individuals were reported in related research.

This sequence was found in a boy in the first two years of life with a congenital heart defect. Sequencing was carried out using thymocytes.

In DNA, the CDR3 is TGCGCCAGCAGCCAAAAAAGACCGGGGGATTACGAGCAGTACTTC. Encoded protein: CASSQKRPGDYEQYF. The chain employs TRBV4-1 and TRBJ2-7; possibly TRBD2 for D (6 bases). Germline V CDR1 and CDR2: MGHRA, YSYEKL. Trimming took off 2 bases at V and 4 bases at J, with 15 bases between the two ends. The CDR3 contains 15 residues.